This TCR beta chain was documented in a study of spatial heterogeneity in lung cancer (dated 2019 in TCRdb). For the wider study: Beta-chain transcripts were consistently detected in greater numbers than alpha-chain transcripts, which likely reflected higher beta-chain transcript abundance. Both alpha and beta chains were TCR-sequenced in samples taken at surgery, namely 220 tumor regions, fewer than 85 matched nontumor lung samples and 55 to 60 PBMC samples. TCR repertoire features were related to nonsynonymous mutation counts determined by whole-exome sequencing of tumor tissue. In the raw uncorrected reads, each unique combination of TCR and UMI appeared more than ten times on average. The study quantitatively compared TCR alpha and beta repertoires across multiple tumor regions, matched nontumor lung and blood in non-small cell lung cancer.

The method behind the library was 5' RACE. TCRdb names NextSeq 500 as the instrument used. The TCR library protocol attached a unique molecular identifier to each TCR cDNA molecule to allow correction of PCR and sequencing errors. In the authors' own workflow: TCR identification, UMI-based error correction and CDR3 extraction were performed with Decombinator tools. Expanded TCRs were defined as those above a frequency of 2 per 1,000, corresponding to the top 1% of the tumor frequency distribution. Each repertoire was subsampled 100 times to 5,000 TCRs, after which Renyi diversity was computed with the R vegan package. CDR3 similarity networks were built from amino acid triplet string-kernel similarity, with CDR3s being connected when pairwise similarity was above 0.82. TCRdb itself trimmed the public reads at Q25 with fastp, ran MiXCR and retained productive beta chains. Rows are combined by CDR3 protein, so each entry shows the most common genes and DNA. TCRdb, not the authors, supplied the V and J calls. The sample has 40,000 or so distinct CDR3 sequences on record, 3% to 3.5% of them singletons. Together, the top ten hold around 36% of the sample.

The intended sense of this specimen's time point label: sample taken at primary tumor resection. Donors were approximately 72 patients with early-stage, untreated non-small cell lung cancer from the lung TRACERx cohort. Without any cell sorting, TCR sequencing was performed on whole RNA extracted either from tumor and nontumor lung tissue or from cryopreserved PBMC samples. Only patients for whom sufficient RNA was available from at least two tumor regions were selected for TCR sequencing. Tumor and adjacent nontumor lung specimens were reviewed by a lung pathologist before selection. This clonotype was recorded many times. This receptor's antigen is unknown. No base qualities exist here, and no much larger clone lies one base off it. Overall results and qualifications from the work: Confirming at a functional level the hypothesis that regional TCRs recognize regional mutations was considered to require additional single-cell paired TCR alpha and beta sequencing.

The CDR3 runs 14 amino acids, cysteine and phenylalanine included. Only CDR3 DNA remains: 42 bases, in frame from the first base. After removal of 7 bases from V and 1 base from J, the junction retains 6 bases not matched to a gene. CDR1 SQVTM and CDR2 ANQGSEA are derived from the germline V gene. The specimen was normal lung tissue next to the tumor, collected at surgery. The clonotype originates from a male donor with early-stage non-small cell lung cancer. The sequence links TRBV29-1 to TRBJ2-2; 7 junctional bases match TRBD1. The DNA reads TGCAGCGCGAAACAGGGGCGGAACACCGGGGAGCTGTTTTTT. Translated, it gives CSAKQGRNTGELFF.